Detailed here is one T cell receptor beta chain. Its antigen is undetermined. Mouse gene names and germline throughout. The read comes to an end 1 residue before the CDR3 does, leaving the germline J gene to fill in the end. Germline values: CDR1 LGHNA, CDR2 YNLKQL (reference sequence). Losses at the gene ends were 4 bases for V and 3 bases for J; bases not matched to a gene: 5. The CDR3 extends over 15 amino acids. The data are from a study of tissue T cells after allogeneic stem cell transplantation. Broader study findings: TCR repertoires tracked anatomic similarity, regardless of disease or transplant status. This small cohort was clinically heterogeneous, and sampling depth was a limitation.

Sequencing was performed with immunoSEQ multiplex PCR; in TCRdb, only in-frame clones are kept and a portion is missing. The sample carries about 22,000 clones, roughly 72% recorded once. This clonotype was obtained from a female BALB/c mouse in good health. This line is of MHC haplotype H2-d. Sequenced sample: spleen. The chain uses TRBV5 and TRBJ2-7; TRBD2 agrees at 11 bases. CDR3 DNA (partial): TGTGCCAGCAGCCCCTCCGGGACTGGGGGCTATGAACAGTAC. Translating it yields CASSPSGTGGYEQY. The full CDR3 protein is CASSPSGTGGYEQYF.